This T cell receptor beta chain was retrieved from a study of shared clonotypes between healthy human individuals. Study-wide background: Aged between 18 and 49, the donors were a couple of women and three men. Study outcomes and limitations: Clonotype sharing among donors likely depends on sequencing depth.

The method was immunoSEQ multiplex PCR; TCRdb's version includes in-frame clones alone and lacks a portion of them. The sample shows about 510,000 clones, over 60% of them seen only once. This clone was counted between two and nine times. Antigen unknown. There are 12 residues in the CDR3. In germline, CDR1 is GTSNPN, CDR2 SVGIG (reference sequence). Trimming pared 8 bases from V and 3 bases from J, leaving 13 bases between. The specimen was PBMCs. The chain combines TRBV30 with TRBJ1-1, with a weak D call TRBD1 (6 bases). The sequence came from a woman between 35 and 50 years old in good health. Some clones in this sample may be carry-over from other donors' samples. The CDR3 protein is CAHRQEYTEAFF. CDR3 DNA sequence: TGTGCCCATCGACAGGAGTACACTGAAGCTTTCTTT.